This T cell receptor beta chain is drawn from a study of shared clonotypes between healthy human individuals (TCRdb year 2020). Background for the entire study: The cohort comprised a couple of women and a few men aged 18 to 49 years. For each donor, CD4 naive and CD4 memory were each run on three plates, CD8 naive on two plates, and CD8 memory on one plate. To estimate repertoire size and how much clonotype sharing occurs between individuals, the study deeply sequenced the blood TCR repertoires of five healthy adults. To increase sequencing depth and limit assay-specific biases, TCR repertoire library preparation and sequencing were carried out by different laboratories using diverse techniques. Between about 0.94 and 10 billion PBMCs per donor were obtained by leukapheresis.

CD8 naive samples were CD45RO-negative cells positively selected for CCR7, giving a CD45RA+CCR7+ population that excluded TemRA cells. The donors were healthy, HIV-negative adults who had no recently reported acute infections or vaccinations. All donors were Caucasian adults living in Nashville, Tennessee, USA. After blood collection by leukapheresis, PBMCs were isolated using Ficoll-Histopaque density gradient centrifugation and then cryopreserved in the vapor phase of liquid nitrogen. Analytical flow cytometry was used to check the purity and quantity of every magnetically sorted T cell population. Genomic DNA was isolated from every sorted fraction and measured by UV absorbance on a Nanodrop 2000c. Using the deep immunoSEQ assay, TCR CDR3 regions were amplified from genomic DNA by multiplex PCR. For each cell subset, the extracted genomic DNA was distributed evenly across all wells of several immunoSEQ 96-well plates, and each plate served as one replicate. For sorted subsets, each replicate PCR was loaded with approximately 190 ng genomic DNA, equivalent to 30,000 or so T cell genomes. Purified libraries were quantified with a Qubit 3.0 fluorometer, sized on a Bioanalyzer 2100, and re-quantified with the KAPA Library Quantification kit. Every immunoSEQ 96-well plate was sequenced on a dedicated single-read 150-cycle Illumina NextSeq 550 flow cell. Per the authors' processing: The immunoSEQ output contained only junctional sequences without quality scores, so filtering could not match that applied to full-length reads. Sequences were annotated with PyIR, a Python wrapper for IgBLAST v1.9, and V/J genes and CDR3 were assigned using IMGT germline references. Reads were filtered out if the reads had weak V/J assignments (E-value above 1e-6), no CDR3, stop codons, out-of-frame junctions, or ambiguous translated residues. V3J clonotypes were defined as sequences sharing an identical inferred V gene, J gene, and CDR3 amino acid sequence. Percentage overlap between repertoires was computed as shared unique clonotypes divided by the size of the smaller repertoire. RTK rarefaction, the Chao1 estimator, and Recon v2.1 estimates of unobserved clonotypes were used to assess repertoire richness. OLGA was used to compute generation probabilities for all TCRbeta clonotypes that the gDNA method yielded from four donors. In its TCRdb copy, this immuneACCESS table keeps in-frame sequences only and misses some clones. Where compared with another copy, unresolved V genes explain less than half of these, and the others have no known cause. That table gives V, J and clone size, and the DNA gave D and trimming. The sample yields approximately 740,000 clones; roughly 92% were counted once. The ten largest account for less than 25% of the sample.

Results the study describes overall, beyond this receptor: Only blood was sampled, and tissue TCR repertoires likely differ from those in blood. Compared with non-shared clonotypes, clonotypes shared by all four sorted-subset donors had higher generation probabilities. Pairwise subsampling led to the expectation that sequencing depth would affect the degree of clonotype sharing among donors. Naive subsets generally had larger estimated clonotype richness than memory subsets did. The genetic and exposure-history diversity represented was limited by the small number of donors. Rarefaction of sorted-subset datasets indicated incomplete sequencing despite the large sequencing depth. Approximately 5% of naive CD4, around 3.5% of naive CD8, around 2.3% of memory CD4, and approximately 0.4% of memory CD8 clonotypes were shared across a few donors.

Via the germline V gene (reference sequence), CDR1 is SEHNR and CDR2 FQNEAQ. From the cysteine up to the phenylalanine, the CDR3 has a length of 19 residues. Left in the record is the CDR3 DNA by itself, 57 bases read in frame from the first base. V is trimmed back by 5 bases and J by 0 bases, and the junction contains 11 bases that no gene match accounts for. This clone was recorded once. Its cognate antigen has yet to be identified. Base qualities are not at hand, and no much larger clone is one base apart. Sequencing was performed on naive CD8+ T cells sorted from blood. The sample's cell subset or site label is to be understood as: CD45RA+CCR7+. This sequence uses TRBV7-9 and TRBJ2-1; 12 bases in the middle match TRBD2. The sequence came from a man aged 30-40 years in good health. The DNA is TGTGCCAGCAGCGACCCGGGACTAGCGGGTCTGAGCTCCTACAATGAGCAGTTCTTC. Its amino acids are CASSDPGLAGLSSYNEQFF.